This passage covers 20 T cell receptor beta chains from one sample sequenced in a study of blood T cell repertoires in COVID-19. Sequenced by immunoSEQ multiplex PCR; TCRdb stores in-frame clones only, minus some. Counted here are about 130,000 clones, approximately 77% occurring once; the ten biggest clones make up roughly 20%. Specimen: peripheral blood. These receptors came from an elderly man with acute or convalescent COVID-19.

The V gene is TRBV2, the J gene TRBJ1-5, with D perhaps TRBD1 (6 bases). The germline V gene has CDR1 SNHLY and CDR2 FYNNEI. Between the trimmed V and J ends, which lost 6 bases and 6 bases, there was a span of 12 bases. The CDR3 loop spans 13 amino acids. CDR3 sequence: CASSITGFQPQHF. CDR3 coding DNA: TGTGCCAGCAGCATCACAGGGTTTCAGCCCCAGCATTTT.

The DNA of the CDR3 is TGTGCCAGCAGTGTGAGAGGATACGAGCAGTACTTC. It codes for CASSVRGYEQYF. The chain carries TRBV28 and TRBJ2-7, with unresolved D. CDR3 size: 12 residues. The germline V and J ends were trimmed by 5 bases and 4 bases, with 9 bases remaining between them. Per the germline V gene, CDR1 is MDHEN and CDR2 is SYDVKM.

The rearrangement links TRBV24-1 to TRBJ2-2; 11 bases agree with TRBD1. V gave up 7 bases and J gave up 6 bases; unmatched junction bases: 3. Germline loops: CDR1 KGHDR, CDR2 SFDVKD. CDR3 length: 14 residues. CDR3 DNA: TGTGCCACCAGCGGGACAGGGGGTGCCGGGGAGCTGTTTTTT. This translates into CATSGTGGAGELFF.

J is TRBJ2-3 and V is TRBV29-1, with D perhaps TRBD2 (5 bases). This CDR3 is 13 amino acids long. The V gene lost 7 bases and the J gene lost 6 bases, with 17 bases spanning the gap. CDR1 and CDR2 (germline): SQVTM, ANQGSEA. CDR3 bases: TGCAGCGCCTATTCGGGGTCGAGGGATACGCAGTATTTT. Protein: CSAYSGSRDTQYF.

The chain recombines TRBV4-1 with TRBJ2-4, with TRBD2 as a possible D gene (5 bases). The germline V and J ends were trimmed by 3 bases and 4 bases, with 13 bases remaining between them. Looked up from germline, CDR1 is MGHRA and CDR2 is YSYEKL. The CDR3 totals 15 residues. CDR3 DNA: TGCGCCAGCAGCCAGGCCGGGAAGCCTAAAAACATTCAGTACTTC. It translates to CASSQAGKPKNIQYF.

The CDR3 DNA is TGCGCCAGCAGCCAGAGCACAGGACCGAATTCACCCCTCCACTTT. Translation: CASSQSTGPNSPLHF. The rearrangement uses TRBV4-3 and TRBJ1-6, with a possible D match to TRBD1 (5 bases). There are 15 residues in the CDR3. V was pared by 3 bases and J by 7 bases, with 13 bases between. Germline-derived CDR1 and CDR2 are LGHNA and YSLEER.

The CDR3 DNA follows: TGTGCCAGCAGCGGACAGGGGGCGTTTGGCGGGGAGCTGTTTTTT. Protein sequence: CASSGQGAFGGELFF. This chain links TRBV2 with TRBJ2-2, with TRBD1 identical over 11 bases. V lost 6 bases to trimming and J lost 7 bases; unmatched junction nucleotides: 7. Germline V gene data show CDR1 as SNHLY and CDR2 as FYNNEI. The CDR3 spans 15 residues. The full variable domain, in which reference TRBV2 and TRBJ2-2 provide the parts outside the CDR3, is EPEVTQTPSHQVTQMGQEVILRCVPISNHLYFYWYRQILGQKVEFLVSFYNNEISEKSEIFDDQFSVERPDGSNFTLKIRSTKLEDSAMYFCASSGQGAFGGELFFGEGSRLTVL.

This clone was seen a few times. The rearrangement uses TRBV5-4 and TRBJ2-7; the match to TRBD2 covers 13 bases. V trimming: 4 bases; J trimming: 7 bases; junction bases outside the gene matches: 5. Germline V gene lookup returns CDR1 SGHNT and CDR2 YYREEE (reference sequence). There are 14 residues in the CDR3. Written as DNA, the CDR3 is TGTGCCAGCAGCCGGACTAGCGGGGGAGGTGAGCAGTACTTC. It encodes CASSRTSGGGEQYF.

V gene TRBV19 combines with J gene TRBJ2-1, with 7 bases that match TRBD1. Germline CDR1 is LNHDA and CDR2 is SQIVND (reference sequence). The CDR3 loop spans 14 amino acids. With V trimmed by 3 bases and J by 6 bases, 5 bases remained unmatched. The CDR3 DNA sequence: TGTGCCAGTAGTATCTATGGACAGGCCAATGAGCAGTTCTTC. Translation: CASSIYGQANEQFF.

This chain joins TRBV6-5 and TRBJ2-5; the D gene is possibly TRBD1 (5 bases). The CDR3 is 13 amino acids. CDR1 MNHEY and CDR2 SVGAGI come from the germline V gene. Trimming took 2 bases from V and 13 from J, leaving 17 bases between them. Here the CDR3 reads CASSYTAGLPLYF. In DNA form, the CDR3 reads TGTGCCAGCAGTTACACGGCAGGGCTCCCATTGTACTTC.

The chain employs TRBV15 and TRBJ1-1; perhaps TRBD1 as D (5 bases). V was trimmed by 3 bases and J by 5 bases, leaving 16 bases between them. This CDR3 has 15 amino acids. Germline V lookup: CDR1 LNHNV, CDR2 YYDKDF (reference sequence). The CDR3 loop is CATSRDDSAGTEAFF. The DNA of the CDR3 is TGTGCCACCAGCAGGGATGACAGTGCGGGGACTGAAGCTTTCTTT.

The V and J genes are TRBV11-2 and TRBJ1-3; D not certain. The ends were cut back, 0 bases at V and 1 base at J, with 7 bases in the middle. There are 15 residues in the CDR3. Germline CDR1 and CDR2: SGHAT and FQNNGV. Here the CDR3 reads CASSLESLSGNTIYF. CDR3 bases: TGTGCCAGCAGCTTAGAGTCGTTGTCTGGAAACACCATATATTTT.

The chain links TRBV24-1 to TRBJ2-2; 7 bases match TRBD1. The CDR3 is made up of 17 amino acids. Germline CDR1 KGHDR, CDR2 SFDVKD. V dropped 1 base and J dropped 5; count of bases not matched to a gene: 9. The CDR3: CATSDLVGGASTGELFF. In DNA, the CDR3 is TGTGCCACCAGTGATTTAGTAGGGGGCGCAAGTACCGGGGAGCTGTTTTTT.

This clone came up a few times. The chain combines TRBV6-5 with TRBJ2-7, with 13 bases fitting TRBD2. The germline gives CDR1 MNHEY, CDR2 SVGAGI. The CDR3 sequence is 15 residues long. The junction had 14 bases not matched to a gene; V was cut back by 11 bases and J by 7 bases. The CDR3 spells CAGSWGLAGPWEQYF. The DNA for the CDR3 is TGTGCCGGGTCCTGGGGACTAGCGGGGCCTTGGGAGCAGTACTTC.

The V gene is TRBV7-2, the J gene TRBJ2-1; D might be TRBD1 (6 bases). This CDR3 has 16 residues. V gave up 2 bases and J gave up 2 bases, with 13 bases separating them. CDR1 SGHTA and CDR2 FQGNSA come from the germline V gene. The CDR3 DNA reads TGTGCCAGCAGCTTATCTCAGGGGACGCCCTACAATGAGCAGTTCTTC. Translated: CASSLSQGTPYNEQFF. Full variable domain (rest looked up from reference TRBV7-2 and TRBJ2-1): GAGVSQSPSNKVTEKGKDVELRCDPISGHTALYWYRQSLGQGLEFLIYFQGNSAPDKSGLPSDRFSAERTGGSVSTLTIQRTQQEDSAVYLCASSLSQGTPYNEQFFGPGTRLTVL.

V gene TRBV28 combines with J gene TRBJ1-4; D is unclear. The CDR3 loop spans 15 amino acids. CDR1 is MDHEN, CDR2 SYDVKM, per germline. The V gene lost 2 bases and the J gene lost 4 bases, with 11 bases spanning the gap. CDR3 protein: CASSLSGSHNEKLFF. DNA of the CDR3: TGTGCCAGCAGTTTAAGTGGCAGTCATAATGAAAAACTGTTTTTT.

The chain joins TRBV7-9 to TRBJ2-5; D may be TRBD1 (5 bases). V dropped 3 bases and J dropped 2 bases, with 22 bases sitting between them. The germline gives CDR1 SEHNR, CDR2 FQNEAQ (reference sequence). The CDR3 loop spans 18 amino acids. CDR3 in amino acids: CASSLDTKASASQETQYF. The CDR3 bases are TGTGCCAGCAGCTTGGACACAAAGGCGAGTGCATCTCAAGAGACCCAGTACTTC.

In nucleotides, the CDR3 is TGTGCCACCTCGGATCAGGGTGTTTCACCCCTCCACTTT. Its protein is CATSDQGVSPLHF. The chain recombines TRBV6-5 with TRBJ1-6, with a tentative D call TRBD1 (5 bases). The CDR3 loop spans 13 amino acids. Germline assignment: CDR1 MNHEY and CDR2 SVGAGI. Trimming removed 10 bases at V and 9 bases at J, with 16 bases between.

The chain combines TRBV6-5 with TRBJ2-7; tentative D call: TRBD2 (5 bases). Germline V lookup: CDR1 MNHEY, CDR2 SVGAGI. The CDR3 covers 14 residues. The V end lost 5 bases, the J end lost 5 bases, and 16 bases lay between the germline ends. The CDR3 DNA follows: TGTGCCAGCAGTACTTCCTCGGGGAGCCACGAGCAGTACTTC. Amino acids: CASSTSSGSHEQYF.

The chain combines TRBV27 with TRBJ1-6; possibly TRBD1 for D (5 bases). Trimming removed 5 bases from V and 8 bases from J, with 13 bases in between. The CDR3 spans 14 residues. The V gene's germline CDR1 is MNHEY and CDR2 SMNVEV (reference sequence). The CDR3 DNA reads TGTGCCAGCAGTACCTCGCGGGGGGATTCACCCCTCCACTTT. This encodes CASSTSRGDSPLHF.